This TCR beta chain was sequenced in a study of tumor-infiltrating lymphocytes in primary liver carcinoma. Study information: Surgeons resected the patients' primary liver carcinomas.

General observations from the study: The 250 largest clones made up significantly more of tumor than blood repertoires (p = 0.039).

This clonotype was seen a few times. What it recognizes is unknown. J lost 6 bases, V lost 5 bases, and 8 bases had no gene match. The CDR3 consists of 15 residues. Per germline, CDR1 MNHNS and CDR2 SASEGT. Germline DNA was extracted alongside blood RNA, which was obtained from unsorted whole blood. Constant-region priming of approximately 0.55 ug total RNA yielded TCR beta cDNA. Three nested multiplex PCR rounds of slightly modified ARM-PCR generated TCR beta libraries. Researchers ran the first two PCR rounds for approximately 9 cycles each with TRBV1-TRBV30 forward primers and a C-beta reverse primer. TCRdb passed the multiplex PCR reads through MiXCR, listing each CDR3 protein once. The sample contains about 310,000 distinct CDR3 sequences, 45% to 70% of which appear only once.

Input material: peripheral blood. This receptor was identified in a woman in her 30s with primary liver carcinoma and hepatitis B virus infection. The chain is built from TRBV6-1 and TRBJ1-3; 9 bases line up with TRBD1. The CDR3 sequence is CASSPGTGRPNTIYF. The CDR3 region has the DNA TGTGCCAGCAGTCCCGGGACAGGGAGGCCAAACACCATATATTTT.